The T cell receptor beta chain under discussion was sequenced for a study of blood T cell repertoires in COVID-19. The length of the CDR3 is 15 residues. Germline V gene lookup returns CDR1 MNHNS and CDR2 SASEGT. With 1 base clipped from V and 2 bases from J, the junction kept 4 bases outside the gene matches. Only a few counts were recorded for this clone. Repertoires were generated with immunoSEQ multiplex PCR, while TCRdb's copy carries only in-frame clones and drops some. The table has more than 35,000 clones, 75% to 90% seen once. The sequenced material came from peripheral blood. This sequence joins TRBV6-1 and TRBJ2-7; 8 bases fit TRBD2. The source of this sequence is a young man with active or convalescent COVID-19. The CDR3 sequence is CASSEGAGGPYEQYF. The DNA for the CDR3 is TGTGCCAGCAGTGAAGGTGCGGGGGGCCCCTACGAGCAGTACTTC.